Listed below are T cell receptor beta chains from one sample, sequenced in a study of cytomegalovirus exposure and HLA in healthy donors. This table comes from immunoSEQ multiplex PCR, and its TCRdb copy is limited to in-frame clones, with some not included. The sample carries about 91,000 clones, about nine tenths recorded once. Sequenced sample: PBMCs. The source of these receptors is a man between 25 and 39 years old in good health and CMV-seropositive. Both conserved end residues are part of each CDR3. Fields, in order: J gene, V gene, clone size, D gene, CDR3 DNA, CDR3 protein. A D gene is named only where the DNA matches it firmly. Clone size appears in some rows only: once, few, many, or a class for an expanded clone.

TRBJ1-5 TRBV21-1 . . TGTGCCAGCAGCAAAGGTGGGACAGGGTTCAATCAGCCCCAGCATTTT CASSKGGTGFNQPQHF
TRBJ1-2 TRBV6-5 once . TGTGCCAGCAGTTACGGCAGGACTAACTATGGCTACACCTTC CASSYGRTNYGYTF
TRBJ2-1 TRBV2 . TRBD2 TGTGCCAGCAGGCCGACTAGCGTCCCATTTGTGGAGCAGTTCTTC CASRPTSVPFVEQFF
TRBJ1-2 TRBV18 . TRBD1 TGTGCCAGCTCACCGGGACAGAACTATGGCTACACCTTC CASSPGQNYGYTF
TRBJ1-1 TRBV6-1 . . TGTGCCAGCAGTGAAACGGGACAATGGAACACTGAAGCTTTCTTT CASSETGQWNTEAFF
TRBJ1-3 TRBV19 . . TGTGCCAGTGGGGCCGACGGAAACACCATATATTTT CASGADGNTIYF
TRBJ2-3 TRBV11-2 . TRBD2 TGTGCCAGCGGGGAGGGCTCAGATACGCAGTATTTT CASGEGSDTQYF
TRBJ2-1 TRBV7-3 . TRBD2 TGTGCCAGCAGCTTAGCGGCGGGAGGACCTTTCAATGAGCAGTTCTTC CASSLAAGGPFNEQFF
TRBJ1-5 TRBV10-3 . . TGTGCCATCAGTGAAGGGCGGGGAGATCAGCCCCAGCATTTT CAISEGRGDQPQHF
TRBJ2-1 TRBV5-1 . TRBD1 TGCGCCAGCATTCCGGGACAGGGATACAATGAGCAGTTCTTC CASIPGQGYNEQFF
TRBJ1-3 TRBV2 . . TGTGCCAGCAGTGCCGGAAGGGCGGGAGGAAACACCATATATTTT CASSAGRAGGNTIYF
TRBJ1-2 TRBV5-4 . . TGTGCCAGCAGCCCCTCCCCGTTAGAGGACTATGGCTACACCTTC CASSPSPLEDYGYTF
TRBJ1-1 TRBV28 . TRBD1 TGTGCCAGCAGTTCATGGACAGGGGGCACTGAAGCTTTCTTT CASSSWTGGTEAFF
TRBJ2-7 TRBV6-5 few TRBD1 TGTGCCAGCAGTTACATGGGACAGGTAACGGGCGAGCAGTACTTC CASSYMGQVTGEQYF
TRBJ2-7 TRBV5-1 . TRBD2 TGCGCCAGCAGTTGGGGACTAGCGGGAGGGAATCCCCCTCGTCGGGAGCAGTACTTC CASSWGLAGGNPPRREQYF
TRBJ1-5 TRBV6-1 . TRBD1 TGTGCCAGCAGTGAACTGGGACAGGCGTTCAATCAGCCCCAGCATTTT CASSELGQAFNQPQHF
TRBJ2-1 TRBV5-1 few TRBD1 TGCGCCAGCGGCAGGACAGGGGACAATGAGCAGTTCTTC CASGRTGDNEQFF
TRBJ2-7 TRBV28 . TRBD1 TGTGCCAGCAGCCCACATTGGACAGGTCCCGCGAACGAGCAGTACTTC CASSPHWTGPANEQYF
TRBJ2-1 TRBV2 . TRBD1 TGTGCCAGCAGCCGGGACAGGGGTGACGAGCAGTTCTTC CASSRDRGDEQFF
TRBJ2-7 TRBV2 . . TGTGCCAGCAGTGAATGGGCTTACGAGCAGTACTTC CASSEWAYEQYF
TRBJ2-7 TRBV28 . . TGTGCCAGCAGTTTTAATCGTCGACTCCTGAAGACCTACGAGCAGTACTTC CASSFNRRLLKTYEQYF
TRBJ2-1 TRBV6-4 . TRBD1 TGTGCCAGCAGTACGGGACAGGGATACCATGAGCAGTTCTTC CASSTGQGYHEQFF
TRBJ2-7 TRBV5-4 . TRBD1 TGTGCCAGCAGCTCTGGGACAGGGCTGTCCTACGAGCAGTACTTC CASSSGTGLSYEQYF
TRBJ2-3 TRBV7-2 . . TGTGCCAGCAGCTCAAGAGGAGACTCGGTAATGGATACGCAGTATTTT CASSSRGDSVMDTQYF
TRBJ1-2 TRBV7-9 . . TGTGCCAGCAGCCCGGACAGAGTTTATGGCTACACCTTC CASSPDRVYGYTF
TRBJ1-4 TRBV29-1 . . TGCAGCGTTGGTCAGGGAGGGGAAAAACTGTTTTTT CSVGQGGEKLFF
TRBJ1-2 TRBV9 once . TGTGCCAGCACAGGATCTCATGGCTACACCTTC CASTGSHGYTF
TRBJ2-3 TRBV29-1 few TRBD2 TGCAGCGTTGAAAGAGGTCGACTAGCAGCTACGCAGTATTTT CSVERGRLAATQYF
TRBJ2-7 TRBV9 once TRBD2 TGTGCCAGCAGCCCAATATGGCGGGAGGACTACGAGCAGTACTTC CASSPIWREDYEQYF
TRBJ2-7 TRBV28 . TRBD1 TGTGCCAGCAGTTTATACAGGGGATACGAGCAGTACTTC CASSLYRGYEQYF
TRBJ2-3 TRBV28 . . TGTGCCAGCAGTTTATTTGGCAGGAACACAGATACGCAGTATTTT CASSLFGRNTDTQYF
TRBJ2-5 TRBV9 . TRBD1 TGTGCCAGCAGCGTAGAGGGGGCCGGTGAGACCCAGTACTTC CASSVEGAGETQYF
TRBJ2-3 TRBV6-5 . TRBD2 TGTGCCAGCAGTTACACTCTAGCGGTTAGCACAGATACGCAGTATTTT CASSYTLAVSTDTQYF
TRBJ1-1 TRBV18 . . TGTGCCAGCTCACCACCTTCCAGGGGTGACACTGAAGCTTTCTTT CASSPPSRGDTEAFF
TRBJ1-1 TRBV7-9 . . TGTGCCAGCAGCCCAAACCGGGGGGACACTGAAGCTTTCTTT CASSPNRGDTEAFF
TRBJ2-1 TRBV9 once . TGTGCCAGCAGCGTAGCGGGGAGGAATGAGCAGTTCTTC CASSVAGRNEQFF
TRBJ2-3 TRBV29-1 . . TGCAGCGTTGAAGTTCCTACAGATACGCAGTATTTT CSVEVPTDTQYF
TRBJ1-5 TRBV21-1 once . TGTGCCAGCAGCATTAAGGGGAGGAACTACAATCAGCCCCAGCATTTT CASSIKGRNYNQPQHF
TRBJ2-7 TRBV6-5 . . TGTGCCAGCAGTTATCTGGGAGGTGAGCAGTACTTC CASSYLGGEQYF
TRBJ2-1 TRBV9 . . TGTGCCAGCAGCGTACGGGGTGCACACAATGAGCAGTTCTTC CASSVRGAHNEQFF
TRBJ1-2 TRBV6-6 . . TGTGCCAGCAGTCCAAGGACAGCCGGGGGGAAAGGCTACACCTTC CASSPRTAGGKGYTF
TRBJ2-4 TRBV7-3 . . TGTGCCAGCAGCTCAACAGGGGGGGGCATTCAGTACTTC CASSSTGGGIQYF
TRBJ2-7 TRBV4-1 . . TGCGCCAGCAGCCAAGTGATACGGACTACCTCCTACGAGCAGTACTTC CASSQVIRTTSYEQYF
TRBJ1-1 TRBV14 . TRBD1 TGTGCCAGCAGCCAGATGGGACAGGGGAACACTGAAGCTTTCTTT CASSQMGQGNTEAFF
TRBJ2-3 TRBV5-6 . TRBD2 TGTGCCAGCAGCCGAGCGGGAGGGCCAGATACGCAGTATTTT CASSRAGGPDTQYF
TRBJ2-2 TRBV27 . . TGTGCCAGCACCTTAACCGGGGAGCTGTTTTTT CASTLTGELFF
TRBJ2-7 TRBV7-9 . . TGTGCCAGCAGCTCGCCGTTGGACAGAAGAGGCGAGCAGTACTTC CASSSPLDRRGEQYF
TRBJ1-1 TRBV5-6 few . TGTGCCAGCAGCTTGGTTGGGGAGGTGGAAACTGAAGCTTTCTTT CASSLVGEVETEAFF
TRBJ2-5 TRBV15 . TRBD2 TGTGCCACCAGCAGAGCCCACATTACTAGCGTGGAGACCCAGTACTTC CATSRAHITSVETQYF
TRBJ1-1 TRBV2 . TRBD1 TGTGCCAGCACCCTAAGCCGGACAGGGTCTAACACTGAAGCTTTCTTT CASTLSRTGSNTEAFF
TRBJ2-7 TRBV29-1 . . TGCAGCGTAGCACCAGGGGATATTTTCTACGAGCAGTACTTC CSVAPGDIFYEQYF
TRBJ1-1 TRBV5-4 . . TGTGCCAGCAGCTTGGCAGTGAACACTGAAGCTTTCTTT CASSLAVNTEAFF
TRBJ2-7 TRBV5-5 . . TGTGCCAGCAGCCGGGATTCCCAATACGAGCAGTACTTC CASSRDSQYEQYF